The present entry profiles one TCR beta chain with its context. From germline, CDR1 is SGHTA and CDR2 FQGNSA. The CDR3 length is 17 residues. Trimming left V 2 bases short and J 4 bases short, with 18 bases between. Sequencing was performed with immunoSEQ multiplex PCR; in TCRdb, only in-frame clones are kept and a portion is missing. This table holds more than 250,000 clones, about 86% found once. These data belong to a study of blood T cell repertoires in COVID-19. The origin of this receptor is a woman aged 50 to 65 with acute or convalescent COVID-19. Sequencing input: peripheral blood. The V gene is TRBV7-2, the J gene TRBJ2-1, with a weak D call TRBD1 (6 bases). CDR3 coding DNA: TGTGCCAGCAGCTTACCTATAAGACAGGCTCCTTACAATGAGCAGTTCTTC. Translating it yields CASSLPIRQAPYNEQFF.